This T cell receptor (beta chain) emerged from a study of CXCR3-negative and CXCR3-positive naive CD8 T cells. General study results and limits: In naive cells, CXCR3-negative and CXCR3-positive subsets had similar TRBV-TRBJ usage; memory cells differed. After cryopreservation, expression of CXCR3 was partially reduced, and most assays were run with fresh PBMCs. TRB CDR3s of CXCR3-positive naive cells were more hydrophobic than those of CXCR3-negative naive cells. Both naive subsets had comparably high diversity; memory CD8+ cells much lower.

UMI-labeled TRB cDNA libraries were prepared by 5' RACE. For each CDR3 protein, TCRdb gives one entry from its re-call of the 5' RACE reads, without DNA. This sample lists about 150,000 distinct CDR3 sequences; its ten largest clones have just under 0.5%. As for this clonotype: Antigen specificity is unknown.

Naive CD8+ T cells carried a CD45RO-CCR7+CD27+CD95- phenotype. The sequence was collected from a human donor in good health. Some clones in this sample may be carry-over from other donors' samples. Sequences were obtained from naive CXCR3+ CD8+ T cells from blood. The subset was: CD45RO-CCR7+CD27+CD95- naive CD8+ T cells expressing CXCR3 (TNR3+).

CDR3 residues: CASSLGPRLAGGPNEQFF. This chain connects TRBV11-2 to TRBJ2-1; with no DNA, the TCRdb D assignment of TRBD2 cannot be verified. The CDR3 has 18 residues. CDR1 SGHAT and CDR2 FQNNGV come from the germline V gene.